The 24 T cell receptor beta chains below all came from one sample that was sequenced in a study of control samples from healthy donors and cancer patients. The protocol was immunoSEQ multiplex PCR, while the TCRdb copy is restricted to in-frame clones and leaves out a portion. The table records fewer than 100,000 clones, 70% to 90% of them present only once. The material sequenced was blood. The receptors were sampled from a woman between 45 and 60 years old in good health.

This chain joins TRBV7-9 and TRBJ2-1, with no clear D. Trimming took 6 bases from V and 15 from J, leaving 15 bases between them. CDR3 length: 11 residues. Looked up from germline, CDR1 is SEHNR and CDR2 is FQNEAQ (reference sequence). The CDR3 nucleotides are TGTGCCAGCAGTTGGGGTCCCATGGCGTTCTTC. It translates to CASSWGPMAFF.

V usage is TRBV5-1 and J usage is TRBJ1-3; D not certain. The germline V gene encodes CDR1 SGHRS and CDR2 YFSETQ. V lost 4 bases to trimming and J lost 4 bases, with 12 bases between them. The length of the CDR3 is 14 residues. The CDR3 DNA follows: TGCGCCAGCAGCCTTTATTACAGCGGAAACACCATATATTTT. This translates into CASSLYYSGNTIYF.

The chain carries TRBV2 and TRBJ1-1; TRBD1 matches at 8 bases. CDR1 and CDR2 (germline): SNHLY, FYNNEI. Losses at the gene ends were 2 bases for V and 5 bases for J; bases not matched to a gene: 10. This CDR3 spans 16 amino acids. CDR3 in amino acids: CASSELGRGRGTEAFF. The CDR3 bases are TGTGCCAGCAGTGAATTGGGCAGGGGGCGCGGAACTGAAGCTTTCTTT.

This chain links TRBV6-5 with TRBJ1-3, with 7 bases that match TRBD1. The V segment lost 5 bases and the J segment 9 bases; nucleotides outside the gene matches: 4. This CDR3 comprises 12 residues. Germline V gene sequence: CDR1 MNHEY, CDR2 SVGAGI. The CDR3 sequence: CASSTQGRTIYF. The CDR3 nucleotides read TGTGCCAGCAGTACACAGGGGCGCACCATATATTTT.

This clone has only a few counts. J is TRBJ2-7 and V is TRBV6-6, with no clear D. The CDR3 is made up of 12 amino acids. V gave up 6 bases and J gave up 3 bases, with 9 bases separating them. Germline V gene data show CDR1 as MNHNY and CDR2 as SVGAGI (reference sequence). This CDR3 is CASSSGLYEQYF. The CDR3, as DNA: TGTGCCAGCAGCTCGGGCCTCTACGAGCAGTACTTC.

The V and J genes are TRBV3-1 (or the pseudogene TRBV3-2) and TRBJ2-3, with 8 bases matching TRBD2. The germline CDR1 and CDR2 sequences are LGHDT and YNNKEL (reference sequence). Losses at the gene ends were 4 bases for V and 6 bases for J; bases not matched to a gene: 6. This CDR3 has 14 residues. This chain's CDR3 is CASSPTRTSDTQYF. CDR3 in DNA: TGTGCCAGCAGCCCGACCCGGACTAGCGATACGCAGTATTTT.

This chain joins TRBV28 and TRBJ1-6; D is possibly TRBD1 (5 bases). Trimming left V 6 bases short and J 6 bases short, with 12 bases between. CDR3 length equals 14 residues. Germline V gene sequence: CDR1 MDHEN, CDR2 SYDVKM. The CDR3: CASRGGAVNSPLHF. The CDR3 DNA sequence: TGTGCCAGCAGGGGGGGAGCAGTTAATTCACCCCTCCACTTT.

The chain recombines TRBV21-1 with TRBJ1-2. TRBV21-1 is noted as a pseudogene. This CDR3 is 15 amino acids long. The CDR3 loop is CASSIEDRRPCGYTF. The CDR3 bases are TGTGCCAGCAGCATTGAGGACCGACGTCCTTGTGGCTACACCTTC.

The rearrangement links TRBV11-2 to TRBJ1-6; D remains ambiguous. The V gene's germline CDR1 is SGHAT and CDR2 FQNNGV. The V and J ends lost 5 bases and 9 bases respectively, with 11 bases between them. This CDR3 is 13 amino acids long. CDR3 sequence (DNA): TGTGCCAGCAGCGCAGCCCTGAGTTCACCCCTCCACTTT. It yields the protein CASSAALSSPLHF.

The chain carries TRBV23-1 and TRBJ1-5; no firm D call. The end of the DNA aligns better with TRBJ2-3, so the J call may be wrong. TRBV23-1 is assigned to the ORF class and has an uncertain function. The CDR3 has 16 amino acids. Here the CDR3 DNA reads TGCGCCAGCAGTCAATGCCCCAGAGATAGCAATCAGCCCCAGTATTTT. Its translation is CASSQCPRDSNQPQYF.

This chain joins TRBV27 and TRBJ2-7, with a possible D match to TRBD2 (6 bases). This CDR3 region has 14 residues. V was clipped by 6 bases and J by 3 bases, with 15 bases between them. CDR1 and CDR2 (germline): MNHEY, SMNVEV (reference sequence). This CDR3 reads CASRSTGEIYEQYF. The CDR3 region has the DNA TGTGCCAGCAGATCTACGGGGGAGATCTACGAGCAGTACTTC.

This chain uses TRBV6-5 with TRBJ2-2, with 7 bases that match TRBD2. The CDR3 loop spans 14 amino acids. Germline trimming cut 8 bases from V and 5 bases from J; bases unmatched to any gene: 8. The germline V gene encodes CDR1 MNHEY and CDR2 SVGAGI. The CDR3 loop is CASRRDYMTGELFF. For the CDR3, the DNA is TGTGCCAGCCGCCGGGACTATATGACCGGGGAGCTGTTTTTT.

V is TRBV5-6 and J is TRBJ2-1; TRBD2 matches 9 bases. Per germline, CDR1 SGHDT and CDR2 YYEEEE. The V gene end was trimmed by 2 bases and the J gene end by 12 bases; junction bases not matched to a gene: 9. The CDR3 has 14 amino acids. CDR3 nucleotide sequence: TGTGCCAGCAGCTTCGCGGGGGGGGCCCAAGGGCAGTTCTTC. This encodes CASSFAGGAQGQFF. Combining the CDR3 with reference TRBV5-6 and TRBJ2-1 gives the whole variable domain DAGVTQSPTHLIKTRGQQVTLRCSPKSGHDTVSWYQQALGQGPQFIFQYYEEEERQRGNFPDRFSGHQFPNYSSELNVNALLLGDSALYLCASSFAGGAQGQFFGPGTRLTVL.

The J gene is TRBJ2-5, the V gene TRBV3-1 (or the pseudogene TRBV3-2), with D perhaps given as TRBD1 or TRBD2 (5 bases each). The CDR3 length is 19 residues. Trimming shortened V by 5 bases and J by 6 bases, and 31 bases separated the two germline ends. The germline V gene encodes CDR1 LGHDT and CDR2 YNNKEL (reference sequence). The CDR3 loop is CASSFRGGIWTRGGQTQYF. The CDR3 DNA reads TGTGCCAGCAGCTTCCGTGGGGGAATATGGACCCGGGGTGGCCAGACCCAGTACTTC.

V is TRBV4-1 and J is TRBJ2-1; the match to TRBD2 covers 11 bases. The CDR3 has 14 amino acids. V lost 6 bases to trimming and J lost 4 bases; unmatched junction nucleotides: 2. Germline CDR1 MGHRA, CDR2 YSYEKL. The CDR3 nucleotides are TGCGCCAGCAGGAGACTAGCGGGGTACAATGAGCAGTTCTTC. This gives the protein CASRRLAGYNEQFF.

A remark on this clone: Other DNA sequences from this sample encode an identical CDR3 as well. The genes are TRBV19 and TRBJ1-3, with a possible D match to TRBD1 (5 bases). Trimming removed 5 bases from V and 2 bases from J, with 7 bases in between. The CDR3 sequence is 13 residues long. Germline CDR1 and CDR2: LNHDA and SQIVND (reference sequence). The CDR3 loop is CASSEGTGNTIYF. The CDR3 nucleotides are TGTGCCAGTAGTGAGGGGACTGGAAACACCATATATTTT.

CDR3 sequence: CASSVATPDTQYF. CDR3 in DNA: TGTGCCAGCAGCGTAGCTACCCCAGATACGCAGTATTTT. V is TRBV9 and J is TRBJ2-3, with unresolved D. V lost 0 bases and J 4 bases, leaving 6 bases between the germline ends. CDR3 length: 13 residues. Germline values: CDR1 SGDLS, CDR2 YYNGEE.

This chain joins TRBV29-1 and TRBJ1-1; D unresolved. The CDR3 totals 11 residues. Germline values: CDR1 SQVTM, CDR2 ANQGSEA. Trimming stripped 7 bases from V and 4 bases from J, with 10 bases between. The CDR3 is CSATRGTEAFF. CDR3 DNA: TGCAGCGCCACGCGGGGCACTGAAGCTTTCTTT. Filled out from reference TRBV29-1 and TRBJ1-1, the complete variable domain reads SAVISQKPSRDICQRGTSLTIQCQVDSQVTMMFWYRQQPGQSLTLIATANQGSEATYESGFVIDKFPISRPNLTFSTLTVSNMSPEDSSIYLCSATRGTEAFFGQGTRLTVV.

The genes are TRBV6-1 and TRBJ1-3; unclear D gene. This CDR3 spans 15 amino acids. The V gene lost 0 bases and the J gene lost 4 bases, with 10 bases spanning the gap. CDR1 and CDR2 from the germline V gene are MNHNS and SASEGT. For the CDR3, the DNA is TGTGCCAGCAGTGAAGCGACCCCAGGAGGAAACACCATATATTTT. Encoded protein: CASSEATPGGNTIYF.

This clone has only one observation. This chain links TRBV5-1 with TRBJ1-1, with D maybe TRBD1 (6 bases). Germline assignment: CDR1 SGHRS and CDR2 YFSETQ. The CDR3 length is 15 residues. V dropped 0 bases and J dropped 3 bases, with 12 bases sitting between them. The CDR3 loop is CASSLVGASDTEAFF. The CDR3 region has the DNA TGCGCCAGCAGCTTGGTGGGGGCGTCAGACACTGAAGCTTTCTTT.

This clone showed up just a few times. In DNA form, the CDR3 reads TGTGCCAGCAAAGGAGGACAGAACACTGAAGCTTTCTTT. The encoded protein is CASKGGQNTEAFF. This rearrangement joins TRBV11-3 to TRBJ1-1, with D perhaps matching TRBD1 (5 bases). The CDR3 extends over 13 amino acids. V lost 7 bases to trimming and J lost 1 base, with 10 bases between them. Germline V gives CDR1 SGHNT, CDR2 YENEEA.

The chain carries TRBV5-1 and TRBJ1-2; TRBD1 agrees at 7 bases. Germline V CDR1 and CDR2: SGHRS, YFSETQ. This CDR3 region has 14 residues. The junction had 8 bases not matched to a gene; V was cut back by 2 bases and J by 7 bases. CDR3 amino acids: CASSLQGMESGYTF. As DNA, the CDR3 is TGCGCCAGCAGCTTACAGGGGATGGAGAGTGGCTACACCTTC.

The J gene is TRBJ1-1, the V gene TRBV6-5; D is unclear. Deletions cut 5 bases from V and 1 base from J, with 5 bases between. This CDR3 is built from 12 residues. Per the germline V gene, CDR1 is MNHEY and CDR2 is SVGAGI. The CDR3 reads CASSPWNTEAFF. CDR3 nucleotides: TGTGCCAGCAGTCCTTGGAACACTGAAGCTTTCTTT.

The CDR3 loop reads CSVGGGITYEQYF. CDR3 bases: TGCAGCGTTGGGGGCGGTATTACCTACGAGCAGTACTTC. The rearrangement uses TRBV29-1 and TRBJ2-7, with D tentatively TRBD1 (5 bases). Between the trimmed V and J ends, which lost 4 bases and 2 bases, there was a span of 12 bases. CDR3 length equals 13 residues. The germline V gene encodes CDR1 SQVTM and CDR2 ANQGSEA.